A single sample is the source of the 27 T cell receptor beta chains below, sequenced in a study. Tregs were sorted as CD4+CD25+CD127-/low cells. TCRdb analysed the 5' RACE reads with MiXCR anew, one entry per CDR3 protein. Among around 9,700 distinct CDR3 sequences, approximately 15% were seen once, and the ten largest hold 3.3%. Sequencing was done on a sample of Tregs sorted from blood. These receptor sequences come from a female donor with breast cancer.

This clonotype has ten or more counts. The genes are TRBV11-2 and TRBJ2-2; TRBD1 matches at 12 bases. This CDR3 region has 19 residues. Germline CDR1 is SGHAT and CDR2 is FQNNGV. Trimming removed 5 bases from V and 3 bases from J; junction bases left unmatched: 13. CDR3 coding DNA: TGTGCCAGCAGCCCCATCCGCCTGGGACAGGGGGCAGACACCGGGGAGCTGTTTTTT. It yields the protein CASSPIRLGQGADTGELFF. Together with reference TRBV11-2 and TRBJ2-2, the CDR3 gives the full variable domain: EAGVAQSPRYKIIEKRQSVAFWCNPISGHATLYWYQQILGQGPKLLIQFQNNGVVDDSQLPKDRFSAERLKGVDSTLKIQPAKLEDSAVYLCASSPIRLGQGADTGELFFGEGSRLTVL.

This clonotype came up many times. The J gene is TRBJ2-7, the V gene TRBV7-2; the match to TRBD2 covers 11 bases. The CDR3 contains 15 residues. V lost 7 bases and J lost 5; bases outside the gene matches: 10. In germline, CDR1 is SGHTA, CDR2 FQGNSA. In nucleotides, the CDR3 is TGTGCCAGCAACTCTATAGCGGGAGGGCCTAACGAGCAGTACTTC. Translation gives CASNSIAGGPNEQYF.

There are a few counts of this clonotype. This chain links TRBV7-9 with TRBJ2-7, with 7 positions matching TRBD2. With V trimmed by 5 bases and J by 3 bases, 4 bases remained unmatched. Germline lookup yields CDR1 SEHNR and CDR2 FQNEAQ (reference sequence). CDR3 length: 13 amino acids. Here the CDR3 DNA reads TGTGCCAGCAGCCTCTTAGCGGGCTACGAGCAGTACTTC. Its protein product is CASSLLAGYEQYF.

By share, this clonotype ranks as large (0.1 to 1%). The chain couples TRBV20-1 to TRBJ2-5; D gene unclear. Germline CDR1 is DFQATT and CDR2 is SNEGSKA (reference sequence). This CDR3 region has 14 residues. Trimming removed 5 bases at V and 1 base at J, with 14 bases between. CDR3 coding DNA: TGCAGTGCTCCACGACCTCCCACCCAAGAGACCCAGTACTTC. Protein sequence: CSAPRPPTQETQYF.

This clonotype was detected only a few times. A much larger clone lies one base from this, so it may be a read error. J is TRBJ1-1 and V is TRBV18; D remains unclear. Germline V gives CDR1 KGHSH, CDR2 LQKENI. The CDR3 is 13 amino acids. V shed 0 bases and J shed 4 bases, with 6 bases lying between them. The CDR3 protein is CASSPPMSTEAFF. The CDR3, as DNA: TGTGCCAGCTCACCACCGATGAGCACTGAAGCTTTCTTT.

This clonotype is medium-sized by share. The V gene is TRBV12-3 or TRBV12-4, the J gene TRBJ1-2, with D unclear. The germline V and J ends were trimmed by 3 bases and 8 bases, with 10 bases remaining between them. The length of the CDR3 is 12 residues. CDR3 amino acids: CASSFRFRGYTF. CDR3 DNA sequence: TGTGCCAGCAGTTTCCGCTTTCGAGGCTACACCTTC.

A remark on this clonotype: This may be a read error, as it is one base from a much larger clone. The conserved phenylalanine or tryptophan normally closing the CDR3 is absent here, so this likely arose from a read error. The J gene is TRBJ2-3, the V gene TRBV15, with a tentative D call TRBD1 (5 bases). The germline gives CDR1 LNHNV, CDR2 YYDKDF (reference sequence). Deletions cut 5 bases from V and 0 bases from J, with 9 bases between. CDR3 length: 14 residues. The CDR3 loop reads CATSQGSSTDTQYL. CDR3 bases: TGTGCCACCAGCCAGGGTTCTAGCACAGATACGCAGTATTTA.

On this clonotype itself: Possible read error: a much larger clone is one base away. No conserved phenylalanine or tryptophan ends this CDR3, so it is likely a read error. CDR3 sequence reads: CASSRRGLAFGEQFI. Written as DNA, the CDR3 is TGTGCCAGCAGCCGTCGGGGACTAGCATTTGGGGAGCAGTTCATC. The chain links TRBV7-2 to TRBJ2-1; 9 bases agree with TRBD2. The CDR3 covers 15 residues. Germline V gene data show CDR1 as SGHTA and CDR2 as FQGNSA. V was clipped by 5 bases and J by 10 bases; unmatched bases: 12.

This clonotype has a count of ten or more. J is TRBJ2-5 and V is TRBV5-1, with 7 bases identical to TRBD2. The ends lost 2 bases at V and 4 bases at J; junction bases unmatched: 8. Germline V lookup: CDR1 SGHRS, CDR2 YFSETQ. This CDR3 is built from 15 residues. In DNA form, the CDR3 reads TGCGCCAGCAGCTTAAGGAGCGGGAAGGGAGAGACCCAGTACTTC. This sequence encodes CASSLRSGKGETQYF.

In this sample, this clonotype is medium-sized. The chain joins TRBV4-1 to TRBJ2-7; 7 nucleotides agree with TRBD1. CDR3 length equals 15 residues. V was pared by 0 bases and J by 3 bases, with 5 bases of the junction left unmatched. Germline V gives CDR1 MGHRA, CDR2 YSYEKL. The CDR3 DNA reads as TGCGCCAGCAGCCAAGAGGGACAGACTGACTACGAGCAGTACTTC. Its protein is CASSQEGQTDYEQYF.

This clonotype was counted at least ten times. The chain uses TRBV5-5 and TRBJ2-7; TRBD1 matches at 9 bases. The germline gives CDR1 SGHKS, CDR2 YYEKEE (reference sequence). There are 18 residues in the CDR3. Unmatched junction bases numbered 17, after V lost 3 bases and J lost 4 bases. Written as DNA, the CDR3 is TGTGCCAGCAGCTCCGAGGCGCCGCTCTGGGACAGGGTATACGAGCAGTACTTC. This translates into CASSSEAPLWDRVYEQYF.

The sample holds a few counts of this clonotype. One base away lies a much larger clone, so this may be a sequencing read error. The J gene is TRBJ2-5, the V gene TRBV4-1; no reliable D call. The CDR3 loop spans 17 amino acids. Germline CDR1 MGHRA, CDR2 YSYEKL. V was clipped by 3 bases and J by 1 base, with 18 bases between them. The CDR3 DNA follows: TGCGCCAGCAGCCAGAACTACTCTAGAAGGGCCCAAGAGACCCAGTACTTC. Translated, it gives CASSQNYSRRAQETQYF.

This clonotype was detected only a few times. This chain joins TRBV20-1 and TRBJ2-3; 8 bases are a match to TRBD1. This CDR3 is 14 amino acids long. CDR1 DFQATT and CDR2 SNEGSKA come from the germline V gene (reference sequence). V shed 4 bases and J 2 bases; nucleotides not matched to a gene: 5. The CDR3 bases are TGCAGTGCTAAGGACAGGGCGGACACAGATACGCAGTATTTT. Translation gives CSAKDRADTDTQYF.

Sample share makes this clonotype medium-sized. The chain recombines TRBV5-1 with TRBJ1-1, with TRBD1 matching over 8 bases. Trimming cost V 10 bases and J 3 bases; bases outside gene matches: 8. Germline V gene sequence: CDR1 SGHRS, CDR2 YFSETQ. The CDR3 spans 13 residues. The CDR3 DNA is TGCGCCGAAGACAGGGGCTATTACACTGAAGCTTTCTTT. Its translation: CAEDRGYYTEAFF. The variable domain in full, with the rest retrieved from reference TRBV5-1 and TRBJ1-1, is KAGVTQTPRYLIKTRGQQVTLSCSPISGHRSVSWYQQTPGQGLQFLFEYFSETQRNKGNFPGRFSGRQFSNSRSEMNVSTLELGDSALYLCAEDRGYYTEAFFGQGTRLTVV.

By share of the sample, this clonotype is medium-sized. The chain is built from TRBV7-9 and TRBJ2-5; D is unresolved. Trimming pared 5 bases from V and 2 bases from J, leaving 15 bases between. Germline CDR1 reads SEHNR; CDR2 reads FQNEAQ (reference sequence). The CDR3 has 15 residues. CDR3: CASSLRTDGQETQYF. CDR3 coding DNA: TGTGCCAGCAGCCTACGGACGGACGGACAAGAGACCCAGTACTTC.

Concerning this clonotype itself: This likely comes from a read error, as the CDR3 has no conserved phenylalanine or tryptophan at its end. The DNA is omitted, as the CDR3 cannot be located on it reliably, and the CDR3 follows TCRdb's listing. The rearrangement uses TRBV6-5 and TRBJ1-1. The CDR3 extends over 18 residues, inclusive of both ends. Germline CDR1 MNHEY, CDR2 SVGAGI. The CDR3 is CASSYDPYHGAANTEAFL.

This clonotype was observed many times. The CDR3: CASSLRRPNTGELFF. The CDR3, as DNA: TGTGCCAGCAGCTTAAGACGGCCGAACACCGGGGAGCTGTTTTTT. The V gene is TRBV7-9, the J gene TRBJ2-2; no clear D. Trimming removed 2 bases from V and 0 bases from J, with 7 bases in between. Germline V gene sequence: CDR1 SEHNR, CDR2 FQNEAQ (reference sequence). This CDR3 region has 15 residues.

This clonotype is medium-sized. This chain joins TRBV7-2 and TRBJ2-1; TRBD1 aligns across 7 bases. With V trimmed by 1 base and J by 0 bases, 9 bases remained unmatched. The CDR3 has 18 residues. Germline V CDR1 and CDR2: SGHTA, FQGNSA. As DNA, the CDR3 is TGTGCCAGCAGCTTAGTCGCCCGGGACAGTTCCTCCTACAATGAGCAGTTCTTC. Amino acids: CASSLVARDSSSYNEQFF.

This clonotype came up many times. The DNA of the CDR3 is TGTGCCAGCAGTTTAGGCAGGGATCAGCCCCAGCATTTT. This gives the protein CASSLGRDQPQHF. V and J are TRBV12-3 or TRBV12-4 and TRBJ1-5, with D possibly TRBD1 on 5 matching bases. V was cut by 1 base and J by 5 bases, with 6 bases left in between. The CDR3 extends over 13 amino acids.

This clonotype rates as medium-sized. This chain uses TRBV6-2 or TRBV6-3 with TRBJ2-3; 10 bases line up with TRBD2. CDR3 length equals 14 residues. Losses at the gene ends were 6 bases for V and 5 bases for J; bases not matched to a gene: 5. CDR1 is MNHEY and CDR2 is SVGEGT in the germline V gene. CDR3 in amino acids: CASRAGGKVDTQYF. The DNA of the CDR3 is TGTGCCAGCAGAGCGGGAGGGAAGGTAGATACGCAGTATTTT.

Many counts were recorded for this clonotype. The chain has TRBV5-1 and TRBJ2-1; 7 nucleotides line up with TRBD1. Germline V lookup: CDR1 SGHRS, CDR2 YFSETQ. V lost 2 bases, J lost 7 bases, and 0 bases stayed unmatched. The CDR3 has 12 residues. The chain's CDR3 is CASSLQGNEQFF. The CDR3 DNA sequence: TGCGCCAGCAGCTTACAGGGGAATGAGCAGTTCTTC. The variable domain in full, with the rest retrieved from reference TRBV5-1 and TRBJ2-1, is KAGVTQTPRYLIKTRGQQVTLSCSPISGHRSVSWYQQTPGQGLQFLFEYFSETQRNKGNFPGRFSGRQFSNSRSEMNVSTLELGDSALYLCASSLQGNEQFFGPGTRLTVL.

This clonotype has at least ten counts. The chain combines TRBV29-1 with TRBJ1-3; 9 bases agree with TRBD1. Germline trimming cut 4 bases from V and 1 base from J; bases unmatched to any gene: 2. CDR3 size: 14 residues. Germline CDR1 SQVTM, CDR2 ANQGSEA. The CDR3 DNA sequence: TGCAGCGTTGGGGGGACAGGGTCTGGAAACACCATATATTTT. It codes for CSVGGTGSGNTIYF.

This clonotype was detected many times. The junction and the germline gene differ at one end; a read error may be behind it. V usage is TRBV11-2 and J usage is TRBJ2-7; weak D call: TRBD2 (6 bases). CDR3 length equals 13 residues. Germline V lookup: CDR1 SGHAT, CDR2 FQNNGV. CDR3 in DNA: TGTTCCAGCAGCGCCACGACTAGCTACGAGCAGTACTTC. Its translation is CSSSATTSYEQYF.

Regarding this clonotype: A read error is possible here, since a much larger clone lies one base away. This chain links TRBV7-9 with TRBJ2-1; tentatively, D is TRBD1 (6 bases). Looked up from germline, CDR1 is SEHNR and CDR2 is FQNEAQ (reference sequence). The V end lost 5 bases, the J end lost 2 bases, and 19 bases lay between the germline ends. The CDR3 consists of 17 residues. CDR3 sequence reads: CASSVVGSGHPYNEQFF. CDR3 DNA: TGTGCCAGCAGCGTAGTTGGCTCGGGACACCCCTACAATGAGCAGTTCTTC.

By sample share, this clonotype is medium-sized. The gene calls are TRBV5-1 and TRBJ2-5; D could derive from TRBD1 or TRBD2 (5 bases each). The CDR3 is made up of 12 amino acids. V lost 4 bases and J lost 5, with 9 bases in between. Germline V gives CDR1 SGHRS, CDR2 YFSETQ. CDR3 sequence reads: CASSKRGETQYF. DNA for the CDR3: TGCGCCAGCAGCAAGAGGGGCGAGACCCAGTACTTC.

By share, this clonotype ranks as medium-sized. The rearrangement joins TRBV6-5 to TRBJ2-1; 13 bases are shared with TRBD2. The CDR3 loop spans 16 amino acids. Germline CDR1 is MNHEY and CDR2 is SVGAGI. J lost 9 bases, V lost 1 base, and 6 bases had no gene match. CDR3: CASSYWSGLAGVEQFF. CDR3 nucleotide sequence: TGTGCCAGCAGTTACTGGTCCGGACTAGCGGGAGTTGAGCAGTTCTTC.

This chain links TRBV5-1 with TRBJ2-7; TRBD1 matches 9 bases. The CDR3 contains 15 residues. The germline V gene encodes CDR1 SGHRS and CDR2 YFSETQ. V shed 4 bases, J shed 2 bases, and the junction held 7 bases outside the gene matches. CDR3 in DNA: TGCGCCAGCAGCAATACAGGGGGCAGTGCCTACGAGCAGTACTTC. It is translated as CASSNTGGSAYEQYF.